This TCR gamma chain was sequenced in a study of gamma-delta T cells after stem cell transplantation. TCRdb used CATT to re-call clones from the RT-PCR reads. The sample has about 150 gamma-chain clones, 35% to 45% seen once; the top ten hold 65% to 80%. Material for sequencing was gamma-delta T cells. The receptors derive from a human donor. It is not recorded whose cells these are; they may come from a transplant donor.

This clone is large. The rearrangement links TRGV9 to TRGJP. The junction had 7 bases not matched to a gene; V was cut back by 4 bases and J by 4 bases. From germline, CDR1 is GITISATS and CDR2 ISYDGTV (reference sequence). The CDR3 has 17 residues. The CDR3 DNA follows: TGTGCCTTGTGGGATGCAGAACAAGAGTTGGGCAAAAAAATCAAGGTATTT. It specifies CALWDAEQELGKKIKVF.